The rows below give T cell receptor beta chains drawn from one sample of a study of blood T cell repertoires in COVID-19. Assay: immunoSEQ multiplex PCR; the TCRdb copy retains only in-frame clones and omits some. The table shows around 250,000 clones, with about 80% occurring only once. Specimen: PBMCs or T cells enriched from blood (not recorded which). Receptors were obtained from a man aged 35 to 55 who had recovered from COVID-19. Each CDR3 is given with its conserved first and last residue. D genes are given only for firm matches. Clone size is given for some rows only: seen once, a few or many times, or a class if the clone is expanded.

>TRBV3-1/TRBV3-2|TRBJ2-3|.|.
CASTSLATRTQYF
TGTGCCAGCACCTCGCTAGCAACCCGTACGCAGTATTTT
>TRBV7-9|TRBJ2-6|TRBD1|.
CASTIQGATGANVLTF
TGTGCCAGCACCATACAGGGGGCGACGGGGGCCAACGTCCTGACTTTC
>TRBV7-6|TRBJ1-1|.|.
CASAIGGGTEAFF
TGTGCCAGCGCCATCGGGGGGGGGACTGAAGCTTTCTTT
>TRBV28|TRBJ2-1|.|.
CASSLYPGYNEQFF
TGTGCCAGCAGTTTATACCCCGGGTACAATGAGCAGTTCTTC
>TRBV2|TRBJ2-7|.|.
CASSAGMGGPISYEQYF
TGTGCCAGCAGTGCGGGCATGGGGGGACCGATCTCCTACGAGCAGTACTTC
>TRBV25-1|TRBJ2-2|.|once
CASSESLFTGELFF
TGTGCCAGCAGTGAATCCCTATTCACCGGGGAGCTGTTTTTT
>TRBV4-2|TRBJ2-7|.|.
CASSPTRGSEQYF
TGTGCCAGCAGCCCCACCCGGGGTTCCGAGCAGTACTTC
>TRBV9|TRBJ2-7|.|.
CASSPRLVSYEQYF
TGTGCCAGCAGCCCCCGACTAGTTAGTTACGAGCAGTACTTC
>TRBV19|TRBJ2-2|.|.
CASSPQNGVGELFF
TGTGCCAGTAGTCCCCAAAACGGGGTCGGGGAGCTGTTTTTT
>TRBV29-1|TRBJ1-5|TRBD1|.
CSVEETGQVHF
TGCAGCGTTGAAGAGACGGGACAGGTGCATTTT
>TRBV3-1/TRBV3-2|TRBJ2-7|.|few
CASSPKGQGLYEQYF
TGTGCCAGCAGCCCAAAAGGGCAGGGTCTTTACGAGCAGTACTTC
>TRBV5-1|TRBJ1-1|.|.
CASSLAVGVNTEAFF
TGCGCCAGCAGCTTGGCGGTAGGGGTGAACACTGAAGCTTTCTTT
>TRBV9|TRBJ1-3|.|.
CASSLAPSGGNTIYF
TGTGCCAGCAGCCTTGCCCCCTCGGGTGGAAACACCATATATTTT
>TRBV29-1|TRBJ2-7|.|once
CSVVGTFNEQYF
TGCAGCGTTGTGGGGACATTCAACGAGCAGTACTTC
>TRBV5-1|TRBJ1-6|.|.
CASSFEQGDSPLHF
TGCGCCAGCAGCTTTGAACAGGGTGACTCACCCCTCCACTTT
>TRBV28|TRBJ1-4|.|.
CASSLDNLEKLFF
TGTGCCAGCAGTTTGGACAACCTAGAAAAACTGTTTTTT
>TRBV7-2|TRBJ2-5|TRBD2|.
CASSLPSGGAETQYF
TGTGCCAGCAGCTTACCTAGCGGGGGGGCTGAGACCCAGTACTTC
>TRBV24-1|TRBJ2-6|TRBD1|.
CATMGTGRSGANVLTF
TGTGCCACCATGGGGACAGGGCGCTCTGGGGCCAACGTCCTGACTTTC
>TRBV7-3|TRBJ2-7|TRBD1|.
CASSLRDRGNNEQYF
TGTGCCAGCAGCTTACGAGACAGGGGGAACAACGAGCAGTACTTC
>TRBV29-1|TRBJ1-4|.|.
CSPRDIPEKLFF
TGCAGCCCAAGGGACATTCCCGAAAAACTGTTTTTT
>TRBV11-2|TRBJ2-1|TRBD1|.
CASSAGQGPYNEQFF
TGTGCCAGCAGCGCAGGACAGGGGCCATACAATGAGCAGTTCTTC
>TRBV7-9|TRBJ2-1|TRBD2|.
CASSLVLAGHNEQFF
TGTGCCAGCAGCTTAGTACTAGCGGGGCACAATGAGCAGTTCTTC